This TCR beta chain was sequenced during a study of blood T cells in healthy people across ages. Combining a sample-barcoded 5' primer with a J-beta primer mix, a second PCR ran for 7 to 11 cycles. Every cDNA molecule bore a tag from a template-switch adaptor containing 12 random nucleotides. Each CDR3 protein gets one entry after TCRdb re-called the 5' RACE reads with MiXCR. The sample lists 1,800,000 or so distinct CDR3 sequences, about 39% occurring once. The CDR3 loop spans 14 amino acids. Germline V gene lookup returns CDR1 DFQATT and CDR2 SNEGSKA (reference sequence). Study outcomes and limitations: With age, beta diversity per million T cells declined roughly linearly, significantly by about 37.

With respect to this clonotype: Its matching antigen is unknown. An end of the junction differs from the germline gene, which may be a read error.

Those donating, healthy Caucasian individuals from Russia, were aged about 6 to 100. Each sample used at least 7 million PBMCs. The receptor's source is a human donor in good health. The J gene is TRBJ1-2, the V gene TRBV20-1; unclear D gene. The sequencing input was blood. The CDR3 nucleotides read TGCAGTGCTGCCGCCGGAAGGACTAACTATAGCTACACCTTC. This encodes CSAAAGRTNYSYTF.